This T cell receptor beta chain comes out of a study of CD8+ T cells in alopecia areata. Regarding treatment: oral pan-JAK inhibitor, 5-10 mg twice daily. In regard to this clone: Its antigen is still unknown.

Extracted RNA was reverse transcribed into cDNA, the sequencing template. The assay was immunoSEQ multiplex PCR, and TCRdb's table has in-frame clones only and misses some. The sample consists of about 180,000 clones, about 51% of them appearing once. V was shortened by 3 bases and J by 3 bases, with 12 bases between the two germline ends. The CDR3 is 14 residues long. The germline CDR1 and CDR2 sequences are SGDLS and YYNGEE. Study outcomes and limitations: Sequencing of scalp samples also captures resident alphabeta T cells of normal skin.

The V call is TRBV9, the J call TRBJ1-1, with D maybe TRBD1 (6 bases). The clonotype comes from a human donor with alopecia areata. The source was CD8+ T cells sorted from blood, collected at week 52, from a patient treated with tofacitinib. This CDR3 is CASSGGAQDTEAFF. The DNA of the CDR3 is TGTGCCAGCAGCGGGGGGGCGCAGGACACTGAAGCTTTCTTT. Variable domain in full (rest from reference TRBV9 and TRBJ1-1): DSGVTQTPKHLITATGQRVTLRCSPRSGDLSVYWYQQSLDQGLQFLIQYYNGEERAKGNILERFSAQQFPDLHSELNLSSLELGDSALYFCASSGGAQDTEAFFGQGTRLTVV.